Listed here is a single T cell receptor beta chain. Its specificity is not known. The CDR3 has 14 residues. Germline values: CDR1 SGHRS, CDR2 YFSETQ. Trimming cost V 0 bases and J 1 base, with 7 bases left between them. The data are from a study of T-cell memory formation after mild COVID-19. Constant-segment-primed 5'RACE gave TCR alpha and TCR beta cDNA libraries with sample barcodes and UMIs. TCRdb ran MiXCR on the 5' RACE reads and lists one entry per CDR3 protein. The table records a few hundred thousand distinct CDR3 sequences, 20% to 25% of them present only once. Study findings and constraints: The study found balanced CD4/CD8 in clones contracting day 15 to 85 and a CD4+ lean in later expanders.

The clonotype was recovered from a man between 18 and 35 years old who had mild COVID-19 (a few samples of this study predate the infection). Cell type and time point are not known. The material sequenced was PBMCs or a T cell subset sorted from them (not recorded which). The chain is built from TRBV5-1 and TRBJ1-2; unclear D gene. This chain's CDR3 is CASSLEGINYGYTF. CDR3 bases: TGCGCCAGCAGCTTGGAAGGAATTAACTATGGCTACACCTTC.